The next 27 T cell receptor beta chains were all read from a single sample in a study of blood T cell repertoires in COVID-19. Here immunoSEQ multiplex PCR was the method, and the copy in TCRdb shows in-frame clones only, minus some. Among 100,000 or so clones listed, approximately 83% were seen once. Sequenced sample: peripheral blood. These receptor sequences come from a man aged 55 to 69 with acute or convalescent COVID-19.

V and J are TRBV30 and TRBJ1-1; perhaps TRBD1 as D (5 bases). Looked up from germline, CDR1 is GTSNPN and CDR2 is SVGIG (reference sequence). This CDR3 comprises 13 residues. V lost 0 bases and J 1 base, leaving 6 bases between the germline ends. The CDR3 bases are TGTGCCTGGAGTGTACAGGAGAACACTGAAGCTTTCTTT. Its protein is CAWSVQENTEAFF. Full variable domain (outside the CDR3, taken from reference TRBV30 and TRBJ1-1): SQTIHQWPATLVQPVGSPLSLECTVEGTSNPNLYWYRQAAGRGLQLLFYSVGIGQISSEVPQNLSASRPQDRQFILSSKKLLLSDSGFYLCAWSVQENTEAFFGQGTRLTVV.

This sequence joins TRBV5-1 and TRBJ2-1; D might be TRBD2 (6 bases). CDR3 length equals 16 residues. Germline V gene data show CDR1 as SGHRS and CDR2 as YFSETQ. V dropped 2 bases and J dropped 0 bases, with 12 bases sitting between them. The CDR3 sequence is CASSLLALSSYNEQFF. The CDR3 DNA follows: TGCGCCAGCAGCTTACTAGCCTTGAGCTCCTACAATGAGCAGTTCTTC.

The chain couples TRBV6-5 to TRBJ1-1; 10 nucleotides agree with TRBD1. This CDR3 comprises 15 residues. With 7 bases clipped from V and 6 bases from J, the junction kept 11 bases outside the gene matches. The germline gives CDR1 MNHEY, CDR2 SVGAGI. Here the CDR3 reads CASMWTGGAAPEAFF. The CDR3, as DNA: TGTGCCAGCATGTGGACAGGGGGGGCGGCCCCTGAAGCTTTCTTT.

The chain employs TRBV9 and TRBJ2-7; 7 bases agree with TRBD1. CDR1 and CDR2 from the germline V gene are SGDLS and YYNGEE. With 4 bases clipped from V and 0 bases from J, the junction kept 7 bases outside the gene matches. The CDR3 contains 15 residues. CDR3 region: CASSPRTGLSYEQYF. CDR3 DNA: TGTGCCAGCAGCCCTCGGACAGGTCTCTCCTACGAGCAGTACTTC. The complete variable domain, with remaining parts taken from reference TRBV9 and TRBJ2-7, reads DSGVTQTPKHLITATGQRVTLRCSPRSGDLSVYWYQQSLDQGLQFLIQYYNGEERAKGNILERFSAQQFPDLHSELNLSSLELGDSALYFCASSPRTGLSYEQYFGPGTRLTVT.

This clone has a single count. The CDR3 here is CASSIVVGGSVNGYTF. The DNA of the CDR3 is TGTGCCAGTAGTATAGTGGTTGGAGGGAGCGTGAATGGCTACACCTTC. The gene calls are TRBV19 and TRBJ1-2, with unresolved D. V was clipped by 1 base and J by 6 bases, with 18 bases between them. The CDR3 contains 16 residues. Germline-derived CDR1 and CDR2 are LNHDA and SQIVND (reference sequence).

CDR3 sequence reads: CASSLVAGASYEQYF. The CDR3 DNA follows: TGTGCCAGCAGTTTAGTAGCGGGAGCCTCCTACGAGCAGTACTTC. V is TRBV27 and J is TRBJ2-7, with 9 nucleotides matching TRBD2. The CDR3 totals 15 residues. The trim removed 2 bases at V and 0 bases at J, leaving 2 bases unmatched. Germline CDR1 and CDR2: MNHEY and SMNVEV (reference sequence).

The chain employs TRBV19 and TRBJ2-7; maybe TRBD2 (5 bases). Trimming took 4 bases from V and 0 from J, leaving 10 bases between them. This CDR3 has 14 residues. The V gene's germline CDR1 is LNHDA and CDR2 SQIVND (reference sequence). This CDR3 reads CASSKQRNSYEQYF. The CDR3 region has the DNA TGTGCCAGTAGTAAACAGCGGAACTCCTACGAGCAGTACTTC.

The V gene is TRBV29-1, the J gene TRBJ2-7, with unresolved D. In germline, CDR1 is SQVTM, CDR2 ANQGSEA. This CDR3 is 14 amino acids long. V was trimmed by 7 bases and J by 1 base, leaving 17 bases between them. The CDR3 spells CSAASPDISYEQYF. The CDR3, as DNA: TGCAGCGCCGCATCACCAGACATTTCCTACGAGCAGTACTTC.

V is TRBV5-1 and J is TRBJ2-5; TRBD1 matches 8 bases. Per germline, CDR1 SGHRS and CDR2 YFSETQ. Losses at the gene ends were 5 bases for V and 5 bases for J; bases not matched to a gene: 8. This CDR3 contains 14 residues. CDR3 loop: CASRGGRGQETQYF. Written as DNA, the CDR3 is TGCGCCAGCAGAGGGGGCAGGGGGCAGGAGACCCAGTACTTC.

The chain links TRBV7-2 to TRBJ1-3, with TRBD1 matching 7 bases. The CDR3 is made up of 17 amino acids. The J segment lost 0 bases and the V segment lost 5 bases, leaving 10 bases of the junction unmatched. In germline, CDR1 is SGHTA, CDR2 FQGNSA. CDR3 amino acids: CASSLRQGTLSGNTIYF. In DNA, the CDR3 is TGTGCCAGCAGCCTTCGACAGGGCACACTCTCTGGAAACACCATATATTTT.

The rearrangement uses TRBV27 and TRBJ2-7; a possible D gene is TRBD1 (6 bases). The V gene's germline CDR1 is MNHEY and CDR2 SMNVEV (reference sequence). The CDR3 has 15 amino acids. The V and J ends lost 2 bases and 6 bases respectively, with 17 bases between them. The chain's CDR3 is CASSLVSGSRGEQYF. The CDR3 DNA is TGTGCCAGCAGTTTAGTATCCGGGTCCAGGGGCGAGCAGTACTTC.

The V and J genes are TRBV15 and TRBJ1-2; TRBD1 might be the D (6 bases). Per the germline V gene, CDR1 is LNHNV and CDR2 is YYDKDF (reference sequence). The V end was cut by 0 bases, the J end by 4 bases, with 12 bases between. This CDR3 has 15 residues. The CDR3 loop is CATSRDMGHLYGYTF. The CDR3 DNA is TGTGCCACCAGCAGAGATATGGGACACCTCTATGGCTACACCTTC.

The rearrangement links TRBV7-6 to TRBJ2-1; 13 nucleotides agree with TRBD2. The J segment lost 9 bases and the V segment lost 5 bases, leaving 4 bases of the junction unmatched. This CDR3 contains 14 residues. The germline gives CDR1 SGHVS, CDR2 FNYEAQ. Here the CDR3 DNA reads TGTGCCAGCAGCCGGGGACTAGCGGGAACTGAGCAGTTCTTC. Translated: CASSRGLAGTEQFF.

CDR3 residues: CASSVETGSNQPQHF. Here the CDR3 DNA reads TGTGCCAGCAGTGTGGAGACAGGGAGCAATCAGCCCCAGCATTTT. The V and J genes are TRBV2 and TRBJ1-5, with 7 bases aligning to TRBD1. Germline loops: CDR1 SNHLY, CDR2 FYNNEI. V trimming: 4 bases; J trimming: 1 base; junction bases outside the gene matches: 4. The CDR3 has 15 residues.

This clone was seen a single time. The chain recombines TRBV7-3 with TRBJ2-1; 10 nucleotides align to TRBD2. This CDR3 is 16 amino acids long. The J segment lost 3 bases and the V segment lost 4 bases, leaving 6 bases of the junction unmatched. Germline loops: CDR1 SGHTA, CDR2 FQGTGA. CDR3 amino acids: CASSSSSGGIYNEQFF. The CDR3 DNA is TGTGCCAGCAGCTCTAGTAGCGGGGGGATCTACAATGAGCAGTTCTTC.

This sequence joins TRBV19 and TRBJ2-3; perhaps TRBD2 as D (6 bases). This CDR3 region has 15 residues. Germline lookup yields CDR1 LNHDA and CDR2 SQIVND (reference sequence). Trimming took 4 bases from V and 5 from J, leaving 16 bases between them. CDR3 sequence reads: CASSRGGIAVDTQYF. The CDR3 nucleotides read TGTGCCAGTAGTAGGGGCGGAATAGCGGTAGATACGCAGTATTTT.

V and J are TRBV4-2 and TRBJ2-6; maybe TRBD2 (5 bases). Per germline, CDR1 LGHNA and CDR2 YNFKEQ. This CDR3 is built from 17 residues. The V and J ends lost 1 base and 4 bases respectively, with 14 bases between them. CDR3 coding DNA: TGTGCCAGCAGCCAAGTCGGGTCTACGGGAGGGGCCAACGTCCTGACTTTC. It codes for CASSQVGSTGGANVLTF.

The chain carries TRBV5-1 and TRBJ1-1, with 7 bases aligning to TRBD1. J was trimmed by 1 base and V by 3 bases; bases with no gene match: 6. The CDR3 runs to 15 residues. CDR1 is SGHRS, CDR2 YFSETQ, per germline. The CDR3: CASSSDRAGNTEAFF. The CDR3 DNA is TGCGCCAGCAGCTCCGACAGGGCAGGGAACACTGAAGCTTTCTTT.

The genes are TRBV11-2 and TRBJ2-5, with D possibly matching TRBD2 (6 bases). This CDR3 comprises 14 residues. Trimming shortened V by 5 bases and J by 4 bases, and 14 bases separated the two germline ends. Germline V lookup: CDR1 SGHAT, CDR2 FQNNGV. The CDR3 nucleotides are TGTGCCAGCAGCCCCACGGGAGCTGGAGAGACCCAGTACTTC. Protein: CASSPTGAGETQYF.

This chain joins TRBV5-1 and TRBJ2-2; 8 nucleotides line up with TRBD1. The trim removed 1 base at V and 6 bases at J, leaving 5 bases unmatched. Germline CDR1 reads SGHRS; CDR2 reads YFSETQ. This CDR3 has 15 residues. This CDR3 is CASSLKTGAAGELFF. The CDR3 region has the DNA TGCGCCAGCAGCTTGAAGACAGGGGCGGCCGGGGAGCTGTTTTTT. The full variable domain, rest sourced from reference TRBV5-1 and TRBJ2-2, is KAGVTQTPRYLIKTRGQQVTLSCSPISGHRSVSWYQQTPGQGLQFLFEYFSETQRNKGNFPGRFSGRQFSNSRSEMNVSTLELGDSALYLCASSLKTGAAGELFFGEGSRLTVL.

This clone was detected once. The chain uses TRBV7-9 and TRBJ2-1; 10 bases fit TRBD1. In germline, CDR1 is SEHNR, CDR2 FQNEAQ (reference sequence). CDR3 length: 15 amino acids. V lost 5 bases, J lost 6 bases, and 7 bases stayed unmatched. The CDR3 DNA sequence: TGTGCCAGCAGCCGGACAGGGGGGAGCCTCAATGAGCAGTTCTTC. Amino acids: CASSRTGGSLNEQFF.

This chain links TRBV11-3 with TRBJ2-3; a weak D match, TRBD2 (6 bases). The V and J ends lost 5 bases and 3 bases respectively, with 12 bases between them. The CDR3 is 14 amino acids. CDR1 is SGHNT and CDR2 is YENEEA in the germline V gene. The CDR3 is CASSRRDSTDTQYF. The CDR3 nucleotides are TGTGCCAGCAGCCGCCGGGACTCTACAGATACGCAGTATTTT.

The genes are TRBV5-1 and TRBJ2-3, with 10 bases that match TRBD2. This CDR3 spans 16 amino acids. The V and J ends lost 4 bases and 1 base, in that order; junction bases with no gene match: 6. Germline V CDR1 and CDR2: SGHRS, YFSETQ. The CDR3 region has the DNA TGCGCCAGCAGCCCCACCGGGACTAGCGGCACAGATACGCAGTATTTT. Translated, it gives CASSPTGTSGTDTQYF.

This rearrangement joins TRBV5-4 to TRBJ1-1, with TRBD1 matching over 10 bases. CDR1 and CDR2 from the germline V gene are SGHNT and YYREEE (reference sequence). Trimming cost V 4 bases and J 4 bases; bases outside gene matches: 1. The CDR3 spans 13 residues. The CDR3 DNA is TGTGCCAGCAGCAGGACAGGGGGCACTGAAGCTTTCTTT. Encoded protein: CASSRTGGTEAFF.

V and J are TRBV2 and TRBJ1-1; no clear D. In germline, CDR1 is SNHLY, CDR2 FYNNEI. Trimming stripped 4 bases from V and 0 bases from J, with 6 bases between. The CDR3 covers 13 residues. The CDR3 spells CASSAYMNTEAFF. The CDR3 nucleotides read TGTGCCAGCAGTGCATACATGAACACTGAAGCTTTCTTT.

V and J are TRBV4-1 and TRBJ2-1; 9 bases agree with TRBD2. Germline lookup yields CDR1 MGHRA and CDR2 YSYEKL. V lost 0 bases, J lost 6 bases, and 12 bases stayed unmatched. The CDR3 covers 18 residues. In DNA, the CDR3 is TGCGCCAGCAGCCAAGATCGCAGCGGGAGGCTCCTGTCCAATGAGCAGTTCTTC. This translates into CASSQDRSGRLLSNEQFF.

This clone was counted once. V gene TRBV2 combines with J gene TRBJ2-7; D gene unclear. Trimming stripped 9 bases from V and 2 bases from J, with 11 bases between. CDR1 is SNHLY, CDR2 FYNNEI, per germline. There are 12 residues in the CDR3. The CDR3 loop is CASAADAYEQYF. The DNA of the CDR3 is TGTGCCAGTGCCGCAGATGCCTACGAGCAGTACTTC.